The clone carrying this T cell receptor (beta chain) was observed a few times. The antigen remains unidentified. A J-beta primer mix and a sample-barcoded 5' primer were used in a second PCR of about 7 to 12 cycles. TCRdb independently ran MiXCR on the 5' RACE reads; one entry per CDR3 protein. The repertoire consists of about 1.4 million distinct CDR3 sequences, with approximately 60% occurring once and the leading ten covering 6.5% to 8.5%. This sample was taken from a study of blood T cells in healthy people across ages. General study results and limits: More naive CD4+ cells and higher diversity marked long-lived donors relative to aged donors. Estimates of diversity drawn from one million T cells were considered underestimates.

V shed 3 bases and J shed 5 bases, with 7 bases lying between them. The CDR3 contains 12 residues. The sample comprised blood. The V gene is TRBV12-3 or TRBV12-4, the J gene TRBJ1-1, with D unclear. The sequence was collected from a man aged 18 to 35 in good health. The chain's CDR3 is CASSFAATEAFF. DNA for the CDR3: TGTGCCAGCAGTTTTGCGGCTACTGAAGCTTTCTTT.